The 14 T cell receptor beta chains reported below all come from one sample, sequenced in a study of shared clonotypes between healthy human individuals (dated by TCRdb to about 2020). For the CD8 naive samples, CD45RO-negative cells were positively selected for CCR7, yielding a CD45RA+CCR7+ population from which TemRA cells were excluded. Libraries came from the immunoSEQ multiplex PCR assay. TCRdb limited this immuneACCESS table to in-frame rearrangements with V and J called. A share of clones is missing; checked studies link under half to unresolved V genes, and the rest is unexplained. This sample holds hundreds of thousands of clones; 85% to 95% were observed only once. Approximately 0.12% of the sample belongs to the ten largest clones. The sample comprised naive CD8+ T cells sorted from blood. The cell subset or site label for this specimen denotes: CD45RA+CCR7+. The receptors here all came from a woman aged 25-40 years in good health.

The J gene is TRBJ1-4, the V gene TRBV4-1; D is unclear. The V and J ends lost 0 bases and 3 bases respectively, with 23 bases between them. The CDR3 is 20 residues long. Germline-derived CDR1 and CDR2 are MGHRA and YSYEKL. Written as DNA, the CDR3 is TGCGCCAGCAGCCAAGATAAACTTAGTTGGACTCGGAACCCTAATGAAAAACTGTTTTTT. It yields the protein CASSQDKLSWTRNPNEKLFF.

V gene TRBV6-5 combines with J gene TRBJ1-1; 9 bases align to TRBD1. There are 16 residues in the CDR3. The trim removed 0 bases at V and 4 bases at J, leaving 6 bases unmatched. The germline gives CDR1 MNHEY, CDR2 SVGAGI. The CDR3, as DNA: TGTGCCAGCAGTTACTCGCCGACAGGGGGTCCCACTGAAGCTTTCTTT. It encodes CASSYSPTGGPTEAFF.

The chain has TRBV10-3 and TRBJ2-7; possible D gene TRBD1, 7 bases. There are 14 residues in the CDR3. In germline, CDR1 is ENHRY, CDR2 SYGVKD. Trimming shortened V by 6 bases and J by 2 bases, and 14 bases separated the two germline ends. The CDR3 spells CAIREGQRAYEQYF. In DNA, the CDR3 is TGTGCCATCAGGGAGGGACAGCGGGCCTACGAGCAGTACTTC.

The chain combines TRBV2 with TRBJ2-7; TRBD2 matches 10 bases. The germline CDR1 and CDR2 sequences are SNHLY and FYNNEI. This CDR3 region has 18 residues. With V trimmed by 3 bases and J by 3 bases, 14 bases remained unmatched. As DNA, the CDR3 is TGTGCCAGCAGTGATTTCGAGGCTACCGGACTAGCGGTCTACGAGCAGTACTTC. It translates to CASSDFEATGLAVYEQYF.

This chain joins TRBV25-1 and TRBJ2-5; D gene uncertain. Trimming stripped 6 bases from V and 4 bases from J, with 3 bases between. The CDR3 contains 10 residues. The germline CDR1 and CDR2 sequences are MGHDK and SYGVNS. The CDR3 coding sequence is TGTGCCAGCAGGGCAGAGACCCAGTACTTC. This encodes CASRAETQYF.

The chain carries TRBV5-1 and TRBJ2-7; D is undetermined. CDR1 SGHRS and CDR2 YFSETQ come from the germline V gene. V lost 0 bases to trimming and J lost 1 base, with 8 bases between them. The CDR3 loop spans 14 amino acids. CDR3 protein: CASSLVSESYEQYF. CDR3 sequence (DNA): TGCGCCAGCAGCTTGGTGTCAGAGTCCTACGAGCAGTACTTC.

With regard to this clone: This sample includes further DNA sequences coding for the same CDR3. The chain has TRBV28 and TRBJ2-1, with unresolved D. Trimming shortened V by 3 bases and J by 9 bases, and 3 bases separated the two germline ends. CDR1 is MDHEN, CDR2 SYDVKM, per germline. CDR3 size: 10 residues. CDR3 residues: CASSFTEQFF. The CDR3 coding sequence is TGTGCCAGCAGTTTCACTGAGCAGTTCTTC.

The CDR3 spells CASSPTPGLAIYEQYF. The CDR3 nucleotides are TGTGCCAGCAGCCCGACACCGGGACTAGCTATCTACGAGCAGTACTTC. The chain links TRBV9 to TRBJ2-7, with TRBD2 identical over 9 bases. The CDR3 extends over 16 amino acids. In germline, CDR1 is SGDLS, CDR2 YYNGEE. V trimming: 4 bases; J trimming: 3 bases; junction bases outside the gene matches: 11.

The rearrangement uses TRBV28 and TRBJ1-3; D gene uncertain. The CDR3 totals 15 residues. The ends were cut back, 3 bases at V and 3 bases at J, with 12 bases in the middle. Germline values: CDR1 MDHEN, CDR2 SYDVKM. CDR3 sequence: CASSFRGFGGNTIYF. For the CDR3, the DNA is TGTGCCAGCAGTTTTAGAGGGTTTGGTGGAAACACCATATATTTT. The full variable domain, with the rest looked up from reference TRBV28 and TRBJ1-3, is DVKVTQSSRYLVKRTGEKVFLECVQDMDHENMFWYRQDPGLGLRLIYFSYDVKMKEKGDIPEGYSVSREKKERFSLILESASTNQTSMYLCASSFRGFGGNTIYFGEGSWLTVV.

This clone has a single count. In the same sample, other DNA sequences code for this CDR3. The V call is TRBV27, the J call TRBJ2-7; D unclear. V lost 2 bases and J lost 0, with 5 bases in between. Germline loops: CDR1 MNHEY, CDR2 SMNVEV (reference sequence). The length of the CDR3 is 13 residues. CDR3 region: CASSLAASYEQYF. Here the CDR3 DNA reads TGTGCCAGCAGTTTAGCCGCCTCCTACGAGCAGTACTTC.

On this clone itself: Other nucleotide sequences from this sample produce the same CDR3. The V call is TRBV9, the J call TRBJ2-7; 9 positions agree with TRBD1. V dropped 3 bases and J dropped 3; count of bases not matched to a gene: 1. The CDR3 runs 13 residues. Germline assignment: CDR1 SGDLS and CDR2 YYNGEE. CDR3 sequence: CASSGTGDYEQYF. The CDR3, as DNA: TGTGCCAGCAGCGGGACAGGGGACTACGAGCAGTACTTC.

CDR3 sequence: CASHKTRTGELFF. DNA of the CDR3: TGTGCCAGCCACAAAACCCGGACCGGGGAGCTGTTTTTT. The chain uses TRBV5-5 and TRBJ2-2; D remains ambiguous. The CDR3 has 13 residues. Germline loops: CDR1 SGHKS, CDR2 YYEKEE (reference sequence). Trimming removed 7 bases at V and 5 bases at J, with 12 bases between. The full variable domain, with the rest looked up from reference TRBV5-5 and TRBJ2-2, is DAGVTQSPTHLIKTRGQQVTLRCSPISGHKSVSWYQQVLGQGPQFIFQYYEKEERGRGNFPDRFSARQFPNYSSELNVNALLLGDSALYLCASHKTRTGELFFGEGSRLTVL.

The chain combines TRBV14 with TRBJ2-5, with TRBD1 matching over 7 bases. Gene TRBJ2-7 matches the end of the DNA better, so the J call may be wrong. Germline V gene sequence: CDR1 SGHDN, CDR2 FVKESK. The CDR3 spans 15 residues. CDR3 bases: TGTGCCAGCAGCCAAGTTGGGACAGAGACCTACGAGCAGTACTTC. As protein: CASSQVGTETYEQYF.

V and J are TRBV7-8 and TRBJ2-4; a possible D gene is TRBD2 (6 bases). The germline V and J ends were trimmed by 1 base and 8 bases, with 15 bases remaining between them. The length of the CDR3 is 15 residues. Germline loops: CDR1 SGHVS, CDR2 FQNEAQ. The DNA of the CDR3 is TGTGCCAGCAGCTTAGTCACCGGGAGCTACGACATTCAGTACTTC. It codes for CASSLVTGSYDIQYF. The full variable domain, rest sourced from reference TRBV7-8 and TRBJ2-4, is GAGVSQSPRYKVAKRGQDVALRCDPISGHVSLFWYQQALGQGPEFLTYFQNEAQLDKSGLPSDRFFAERPEGSVSTLKIQRTQQEDSAVYLCASSLVTGSYDIQYFGAGTRLSVL.